These 5 T cell receptor beta chains were all obtained from the same sample, sequenced in a study of identical twins. Via MiXCR, TCRdb re-called the 5' RACE reads, giving one row per CDR3 protein. The sample has approximately 280,000 distinct CDR3 sequences; 8% to 9% are singletons. This same sample was also part of a study on yellow fever vaccine responses in identical twins.

Sequencing was done on a sample of memory (CD45RO+) T cells sorted from blood. These receptors all stem from a woman in her late teens or twenties in good health.

In its sample, this clonotype was seen many times. The rearrangement links TRBV3-1 to TRBJ2-2, with 14 positions matching TRBD2. V trimming: 7 bases; J trimming: 4 bases; junction bases outside the gene matches: 11. The CDR3 has 18 residues. Per germline, CDR1 LGHDT and CDR2 YNNKEL (reference sequence). The CDR3 coding sequence is TGTGCCAGCACCCCGGGACTAGCGGGAGCGGGGAGCACCGGGGAGCTGTTTTTT. Residues: CASTPGLAGAGSTGELFF.

The chain has TRBV10-3 and TRBJ2-1; D is unresolved. Trimming pared 0 bases from V and 12 bases from J, leaving 12 bases between. The CDR3 covers 13 residues. CDR1 is ENHRY and CDR2 is SYGVKD in the germline V gene. The CDR3 region has the DNA TGTGCCATCAGTGAGTCAAGGTTAGAGGCGCAGTTCTTC. It specifies CAISESRLEAQFF.

The chain combines TRBV5-1 with TRBJ2-1; D is unresolved. The CDR3 is 16 residues long. V was shortened by 0 bases and J by 0 bases, with 10 bases between the two germline ends. CDR1 and CDR2 (germline): SGHRS, YFSETQ. CDR3 in amino acids: CASSLVPGSSYNEQFF. CDR3 DNA sequence: TGCGCCAGCAGCTTGGTTCCGGGCAGCTCCTACAATGAGCAGTTCTTC. The whole variable domain, filled in from reference TRBV5-1 and TRBJ2-1, reads KAGVTQTPRYLIKTRGQQVTLSCSPISGHRSVSWYQQTPGQGLQFLFEYFSETQRNKGNFPGRFSGRQFSNSRSEMNVSTLELGDSALYLCASSLVPGSSYNEQFFGPGTRLTVL.

This clonotype was recorded at least ten times. The chain employs TRBV24-1 and TRBJ2-1; 14 positions agree with TRBD2. Trimming cost V 4 bases and J 6 bases; bases outside gene matches: 1. This CDR3 is 15 amino acids long. In germline, CDR1 is KGHDR, CDR2 SFDVKD. CDR3 in amino acids: CATSDGLAGGNEQFF. The CDR3 bases are TGTGCCACCAGTGACGGACTAGCGGGAGGCAATGAGCAGTTCTTC.

J is TRBJ2-5 and V is TRBV5-1, with 8 bases lining up with TRBD1. CDR3 length: 16 residues. V lost 1 base and J lost 4; bases outside the gene matches: 9. Germline V gene lookup returns CDR1 SGHRS and CDR2 YFSETQ. The CDR3 reads CASSLFSTGGLETQYF. Here the CDR3 DNA reads TGCGCCAGCAGCTTGTTCTCCACAGGGGGGTTAGAGACCCAGTACTTC.